The present entry profiles one TCR beta chain with its context. This sample stems from a study of blood T cell repertoires in COVID-19. In the study overall: COVID-19 samples collected from the United States, Italy and Spain covered acute and convalescent phases.

Method: immunoSEQ multiplex PCR; TCRdb's copy keeps in-frame clones and lacks some. The sample carries roughly 230,000 clones, about 80% recorded once. V lost 5 bases, J lost 4 bases, and 3 bases stayed unmatched. Germline values: CDR1 SGHDT, CDR2 YYEEEE. This CDR3 contains 13 residues. J is TRBJ1-2 and V is TRBV5-6; 9 nucleotides align to TRBD1. Sequenced sample: peripheral blood. This TCR was recovered from a man aged 45-65 years with active or convalescent COVID-19. The CDR3: CASRNRGLYGYTF. For the CDR3, the DNA is TGTGCCAGCAGGAACAGGGGGCTCTATGGCTACACCTTC.